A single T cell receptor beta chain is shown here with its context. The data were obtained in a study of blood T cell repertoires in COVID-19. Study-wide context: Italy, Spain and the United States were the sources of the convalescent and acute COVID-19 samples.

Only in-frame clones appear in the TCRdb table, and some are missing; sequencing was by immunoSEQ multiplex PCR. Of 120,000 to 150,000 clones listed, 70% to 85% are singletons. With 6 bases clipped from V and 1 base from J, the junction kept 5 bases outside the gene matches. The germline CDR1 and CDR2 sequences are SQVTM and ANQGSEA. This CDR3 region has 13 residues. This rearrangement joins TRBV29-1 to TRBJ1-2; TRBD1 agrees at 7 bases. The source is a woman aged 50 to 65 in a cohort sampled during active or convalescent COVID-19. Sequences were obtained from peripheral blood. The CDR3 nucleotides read TGCAGCGTGGACAGGACAGATAACTATGGCTACACCTTC. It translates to CSVDRTDNYGYTF. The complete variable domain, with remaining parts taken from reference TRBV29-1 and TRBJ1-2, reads SAVISQKPSRDICQRGTSLTIQCQVDSQVTMMFWYRQQPGQSLTLIATANQGSEATYESGFVIDKFPISRPNLTFSTLTVSNMSPEDSSIYLCSVDRTDNYGYTFGSGTRLTVV.